Detailed here is one T cell receptor (beta chain). V lost 0 bases to trimming and J lost 4 bases, with 12 bases between them. Germline V lookup: CDR1 MNHNS, CDR2 SASEGT. The CDR3 is made up of 16 amino acids. The data are from a study of Graves' ophthalmopathy and Graves' hyperthyroidism. Amplified TCR beta CDR3 regions were obtained using RNA transcripts as template. HTBI-primed first-round RT-PCR preceded second-round multiplex PCR. Each CDR3 protein is one row after TCRdb ran MiXCR on the multiplex PCR reads. The sample holds 400,000 to 450,000 distinct CDR3 sequences, roughly 20% seen once. V gene TRBV6-1 combines with J gene TRBJ2-2; D is unclear. Specimen: peripheral blood. The TCR was taken from a woman aged 18-29 years with stable Graves' hyperthyroidism. As DNA, the CDR3 is TGTGCCAGCAGTGAAGCGCAGAGAAGCCTCACCGGGGAGCTGTTTTTT. The encoded protein is CASSEAQRSLTGELFF.